The source of this T cell receptor (beta chain) is a study of shared clonotypes between healthy human individuals. Study-wide background: Every donor yielded three CD4 naive, three CD4 memory, two CD8 naive and one CD8 memory plate.

Clones were read by immunoSEQ multiplex PCR, and TCRdb kept only the in-frame ones, dropping some. The sample shows 2 million to 2.5 million clones, 90% to 97% of them seen only once. About this clone itself: Its antigen is unidentified.

Study-wide results and limits: Only blood samples were collected, and tissue repertoires likely differ.

V was trimmed by 11 bases and J by 0 bases, leaving 18 bases between them. Germline values: CDR1 SGHTA, CDR2 FQGNSA. This CDR3 contains 15 residues. The sequence derives from a man between 18 and 29 years old in good health. The sequencing input was naive CD4+ T cells sorted from blood. Subset here: CD45RA+ positively selected. The chain carries TRBV7-2 and TRBJ2-3; no reliable D call. DNA of the CDR3: TGTGCCGGATCCCTCGGGCGCCAAAGCACAGATACGCAGTATTTT. Amino acid sequence: CAGSLGRQSTDTQYF. Full variable domain (outside the CDR3, taken from reference TRBV7-2 and TRBJ2-3): GAGVSQSPSNKVTEKGKDVELRCDPISGHTALYWYRQSLGQGLEFLIYFQGNSAPDKSGLPSDRFSAERTGGSVSTLTIQRTQQEDSAVYLCAGSLGRQSTDTQYFGPGTRLTVL.